These 23 T cell receptor beta chains share one sample of origin, sequenced in a study of blood T cell repertoires in COVID-19. TCRdb's copy holds only in-frame clones and misses some; the assay was immunoSEQ multiplex PCR. The table includes about 170,000 clones, approximately 82% detected once. The specimen was peripheral blood. Every receptor here comes from a woman in her 70s who had recovered from COVID-19.

The gene calls are TRBV6-5 and TRBJ1-1; D possibly corresponds to TRBD1 (5 bases). Germline V gene sequence: CDR1 MNHEY, CDR2 SVGAGI. V lost 6 bases to trimming and J lost 8 bases, with 16 bases between them. CDR3 length equals 13 residues. CDR3 bases: TGTGCCAGCAGACGACGGGGGAGTCAAGAAGCTTTCTTT. Protein product: CASRRRGSQEAFF.

The V call is TRBV30, the J call TRBJ1-5; D call uncertain. The CDR3 has 13 residues. The V end lost 4 bases, the J end lost 0 bases, and 7 bases lay between the germline ends. Germline V gene lookup returns CDR1 GTSNPN and CDR2 SVGIG (reference sequence). In DNA form, the CDR3 reads TGTGCCTGGAATCCAGGTAGCAATCAGCCCCAGCATTTT. Its translation: CAWNPGSNQPQHF.

The J gene is TRBJ1-6, the V gene TRBV5-1; D gene uncertain. The germline gives CDR1 SGHRS, CDR2 YFSETQ. This CDR3 is built from 14 residues. V was pared by 0 bases and J by 10 bases, with 11 bases between. The DNA for the CDR3 is TGCGCCAGCAGCTTGGCGGGTTATGGGTCACCCCTCCACTTT. This translates into CASSLAGYGSPLHF.

The genes are TRBV5-1 and TRBJ2-2; weak D call: TRBD1 (6 bases). This CDR3 is built from 14 residues. V lost 6 bases, J lost 1 base, and 10 bases lay in between. CDR1 SGHRS and CDR2 YFSETQ come from the germline V gene. The CDR3 region has the DNA TGCGCCAGCAAAGGGACACTGAACACCGGGGAGCTGTTTTTT. Translating gives CASKGTLNTGELFF. The full variable domain, in which reference TRBV5-1 and TRBJ2-2 provide the parts outside the CDR3, is KAGVTQTPRYLIKTRGQQVTLSCSPISGHRSVSWYQQTPGQGLQFLFEYFSETQRNKGNFPGRFSGRQFSNSRSEMNVSTLELGDSALYLCASKGTLNTGELFFGEGSRLTVL.

This chain connects TRBV18 to TRBJ1-1; 11 nucleotides match TRBD1. The CDR3 runs to 17 residues. Germline V gene sequence: CDR1 KGHSH, CDR2 LQKENI. V was pared by 1 base and J by 6 bases, with 10 bases of the junction left unmatched. CDR3 in DNA: TGTGCCAGCTCACCACTTGGGGCAGGACAGGGGGCGTCTGAAGCTTTCTTT. Protein sequence: CASSPLGAGQGASEAFF.

The rearrangement links TRBV7-3 to TRBJ1-2; TRBD1 aligns across 8 bases. This CDR3 contains 14 residues. Germline values: CDR1 SGHTA, CDR2 FQGTGA. Losses at the gene ends were 1 base for V and 7 bases for J; bases not matched to a gene: 5. CDR3: CASSLIPGGVGYTF. CDR3 sequence (DNA): TGTGCCAGCAGCTTAATCCCAGGGGGCGTTGGCTACACCTTC.

The V call is TRBV6-2 or TRBV6-3, the J call TRBJ2-3, with D perhaps matching TRBD2 (6 bases). The V end was cut by 5 bases, the J end by 2 bases, with 14 bases between. The CDR3 consists of 15 residues. CDR1 is MNHEY, CDR2 SVGEGT, per germline. CDR3 DNA: TGTGCCAGCAGTACCCGAGGCGGGACCACAGATACGCAGTATTTT. Its translation: CASSTRGGTTDTQYF.

In this sample, this clone turned up once. The gene calls are TRBV11-2 and TRBJ1-2; the match to TRBD1 covers 12 bases. V trimming: 4 bases; J trimming: 5 bases; junction bases outside the gene matches: 5. The CDR3 has 15 residues. Germline values: CDR1 SGHAT, CDR2 FQNNGV. This CDR3 is CASSSGQGAHYGYTF. DNA of the CDR3: TGTGCCAGCAGCTCGGGACAGGGGGCCCATTATGGCTACACCTTC.

The chain recombines TRBV3-1 (or the pseudogene TRBV3-2) with TRBJ2-7, with a possible D match to TRBD2 (6 bases). CDR1 LGHDT and CDR2 YNNKEL come from the germline V gene (reference sequence). V lost 1 base to trimming and J lost 3 bases, with 13 bases between them. The CDR3 sequence is 15 residues long. The CDR3 region is CASSQVGSGVYEQYF. The CDR3 region has the DNA TGTGCCAGCAGCCAAGTGGGTAGCGGCGTCTACGAGCAGTACTTC.

V and J are TRBV2 and TRBJ1-4; 9 nucleotides match TRBD1. The CDR3 loop spans 15 amino acids. CDR1 and CDR2 (germline): SNHLY, FYNNEI. Unmatched junction bases numbered 6, after V lost 7 bases and J lost 3 bases. DNA for the CDR3: TGTGCCAGCAATCGCAGGGACAGGGCTAATGAAAAACTGTTTTTT. It codes for CASNRRDRANEKLFF.

CDR3 loop: CASSVPGPRGGEQYF. The CDR3 DNA reads as TGTGCCAGCAGCGTCCCCGGACCCAGAGGGGGCGAGCAGTACTTC. The chain recombines TRBV5-6 with TRBJ2-7, with D possibly TRBD1 on 6 matching bases. Germline V gives CDR1 SGHDT, CDR2 YYEEEE. The CDR3 has 15 residues. Trimming left V 4 bases short and J 6 bases short, with 20 bases between.

This clone was found once. The rearrangement links TRBV6-2 or TRBV6-3 to TRBJ2-1; 7 bases are shared with TRBD2. Germline V gene data show CDR1 as MNHEY and CDR2 as SVGEGT. V was pared by 7 bases and J by 6 bases, with 9 bases of the junction left unmatched. The length of the CDR3 is 14 residues. The CDR3 bases are TGTGCCAGCACCCCCGGGGGGAATCGCAATGAGCAGTTCTTC. Translation: CASTPGGNRNEQFF.

The chain recombines TRBV11-3 with TRBJ2-3, with 7 nucleotides matching TRBD1. Trimming at V came to 5 bases and at J to 4 bases, leaving 9 bases not matched to a gene. Germline V CDR1 and CDR2: SGHNT, YENEEA. This CDR3 spans 15 amino acids. CDR3 region: CASSRGVQGADTQYF. CDR3 in DNA: TGTGCCAGCAGCCGAGGGGTCCAGGGGGCAGATACGCAGTATTTT.

The chain uses TRBV7-3 and TRBJ2-1; D unresolved. V was clipped by 0 bases and J by 5 bases, with 5 bases between them. The length of the CDR3 is 13 residues. Germline V CDR1 and CDR2: SGHTA, FQGTGA. The CDR3 region has the DNA TGTGCCAGCAGCTTAACGTTAGACAATGAGCAGTTCTTC. It yields the protein CASSLTLDNEQFF. Complete variable domain (other parts from reference TRBV7-3 and TRBJ2-1): GAGVSQTPSNKVTEKGKYVELRCDPISGHTALYWYRQSLGQGPEFLIYFQGTGAADDSGLPNDRFFAVRPEGSVSTLKIQRTERGDSAVYLCASSLTLDNEQFFGPGTRLTVL.

J is TRBJ2-4 and V is TRBV3-1 (or the pseudogene TRBV3-2); D is ambiguous. Germline V gene lookup returns CDR1 LGHDT and CDR2 YNNKEL (reference sequence). Trimming stripped 2 bases from V and 10 bases from J, with 6 bases between. This CDR3 is built from 11 residues. CDR3 protein: CASSQLQIQYF. The DNA for the CDR3 is TGTGCCAGCAGCCAATTACAGATTCAGTACTTC.

V gene TRBV10-3 combines with J gene TRBJ2-3, with 7 nucleotides matching TRBD2. Germline V gene sequence: CDR1 ENHRY, CDR2 SYGVKD. This CDR3 has 16 residues. The ends lost 8 bases at V and 3 bases at J; junction bases unmatched: 14. CDR3 region: CAIGRVGASGTDTQYF. CDR3 DNA sequence: TGTGCCATCGGTCGGGTAGGTGCTAGCGGAACAGATACGCAGTATTTT.

The rearrangement links TRBV5-4 to TRBJ2-7; possible D gene TRBD1, 5 bases. CDR3 size: 15 residues. CDR1 is SGHNT, CDR2 YYREEE, per germline (reference sequence). V was clipped by 4 bases and J by 3 bases, with 17 bases between them. CDR3 DNA: TGTGCCAGCAGCGTGGGGCAGAATCCCGTCTACGAGCAGTACTTC. It is translated as CASSVGQNPVYEQYF. Based on the CDR3 plus reference TRBV5-4 and TRBJ2-7, the full variable domain is ETGVTQSPTHLIKTRGQQVTLRCSSQSGHNTVSWYQQALGQGPQFIFQYYREEENGRGNFPPRFSGLQFPNYSSELNVNALELDDSALYLCASSVGQNPVYEQYFGPGTRLTVT.

The rearrangement uses TRBV19 and TRBJ1-4; D perhaps matches TRBD1 (5 bases). CDR3 length: 13 residues. Germline CDR1 is LNHDA and CDR2 is SQIVND (reference sequence). Trimming removed 7 bases at V and 10 bases at J, with 16 bases between. The CDR3 is CASIEALGGKLFF. CDR3 DNA: TGTGCCAGTATTGAGGCCTTGGGGGGAAAACTGTTTTTT.

The chain carries TRBV20-1 and TRBJ1-2, with 8 bases identical to TRBD1. With 3 bases clipped from V and 3 bases from J, the junction kept 6 bases outside the gene matches. CDR3 length: 14 residues. The V gene's germline CDR1 is DFQATT and CDR2 SNEGSKA (reference sequence). The CDR3 nucleotides are TGCAGTGCTAGTCGCGACAGGGGCGACTATGGCTACACCTTC. It yields the protein CSASRDRGDYGYTF.

This clone has just a few counts. This chain uses TRBV10-3 with TRBJ2-2; D gene ambiguous. In germline, CDR1 is ENHRY, CDR2 SYGVKD. V gave up 0 bases and J gave up 0 bases, with 8 bases separating them. The CDR3 spans 16 residues. The CDR3 DNA reads TGTGCCATCAGTGAGTCCACTTTAACGAACACCGGGGAGCTGTTTTTT. It encodes CAISESTLTNTGELFF.

The chain has TRBV5-1 and TRBJ1-3; D gene uncertain. V was pared by 1 base and J by 4 bases, with 9 bases between. The V gene's germline CDR1 is SGHRS and CDR2 YFSETQ. CDR3 size: 14 residues. CDR3 amino acids: CASSLFGSGNTIYF. CDR3 in DNA: TGCGCCAGCAGCTTGTTCGGTTCCGGAAACACCATATATTTT.

The chain has TRBV7-2 and TRBJ2-3; 9 bases agree with TRBD2. J was trimmed by 6 bases and V by 3 bases; bases with no gene match: 7. Per germline, CDR1 SGHTA and CDR2 FQGNSA. The CDR3 loop spans 15 amino acids. This CDR3 reads CASSFSTTSGDTQYF. CDR3 bases: TGTGCCAGCAGCTTTTCGACTACTAGCGGGGATACGCAGTATTTT.

This chain joins TRBV11-2 and TRBJ2-1, with 12 bases lining up with TRBD2. Germline V gene lookup returns CDR1 SGHAT and CDR2 FQNNGV. The CDR3 sequence is 17 residues long. The J segment lost 0 bases and the V segment lost 4 bases, leaving 4 bases of the junction unmatched. The CDR3, as DNA: TGTGCCAGCAGCTCCGGACTAGCGGGAAGCTCCTACAATGAGCAGTTCTTC. Amino acid sequence: CASSSGLAGSSYNEQFF.